What follows are 15 T cell receptor beta chains derived from one specimen sequenced in a study of read filtering for tumor transcriptome and immune sequencing. Molecular barcoded adaptors covering alpha/delta and beta/gamma chains were used on approximately 400 ng RNA. TCRdb recomputed calls from the reads with MiXCR, one row per CDR3 protein. The sample carries around 31,000 distinct CDR3 sequences, less than 20% recorded once. Sequenced material: a population of CD138-negative cells sorted from bone marrow. The source is a donor aged 40 or over with multiple myeloma.

With respect to this clonotype: At one end the junction does not follow the germline gene, possibly because of a read error. V is TRBV20-1 and J is TRBJ2-7; 9 bases line up with TRBD2. CDR1 and CDR2 from the germline V gene are DFQATT and SNEGSKA (reference sequence). The CDR3 is 13 amino acids. CDR3 sequence: CSASLAGTYEQCF. The CDR3 DNA follows: TGCAGTGCTAGCCTAGCGGGGACCTACGAGCAGTGCTTC.

In this sample, this clonotype turned up a few times. The rearrangement uses TRBV5-4 and TRBJ1-1; tentative D call: TRBD1 (5 bases). This CDR3 has 15 residues. The V gene lost 0 bases and the J gene lost 4 bases, with 13 bases spanning the gap. CDR1 and CDR2 (germline): SGHNT, YYREEE (reference sequence). The CDR3 reads CASSLGQGLATEAFF. In DNA, the CDR3 is TGTGCCAGCAGCTTGGGTCAGGGCTTAGCCACTGAAGCTTTCTTT.

This clonotype showed up just a few times. J is TRBJ1-5 and V is TRBV4-1; D gene unclear. The CDR3 runs 18 residues. Trimming removed 2 bases from V and 6 bases from J, with 23 bases in between. Germline V gene data show CDR1 as MGHRA and CDR2 as YSYEKL. The DNA of the CDR3 is TGCGCCAGCAGCCAATCACCTTACGACGCGGGCGAGCCTCAGCCCCAGCATTTT. Amino acid sequence: CASSQSPYDAGEPQPQHF.

Regarding this clonotype: A much bigger clone sits one base away, suggesting this may be a read error. V usage is TRBV4-1 and J usage is TRBJ2-7; no firm D call. Germline CDR1 reads MGHRA; CDR2 reads YSYEKL. The CDR3 covers 12 residues. Trimming removed 2 bases at V and 6 bases at J, with 8 bases between. CDR3 region: CASSQLTVEQYF. CDR3 sequence (DNA): TGCGCCAGCAGCCAACTAACGGTCGAGCAGTACTTC.

This clonotype has just a few counts. The rearrangement joins TRBV27 to TRBJ2-3, with D possibly TRBD2 on 6 matching bases. Per the germline V gene, CDR1 is MNHEY and CDR2 is SMNVEV (reference sequence). V gave up 3 bases and J gave up 3 bases, with 10 bases separating them. CDR3 length: 14 residues. As DNA, the CDR3 is TGTGCCAGCAGTTTTGGGACTCAAACAGATACGCAGTATTTT. Residues: CASSFGTQTDTQYF.

This chain joins TRBV19 and TRBJ2-7; D tentatively fits TRBD1 or TRBD2 (5 bases each). There are 15 residues in the CDR3. The V gene lost 6 bases and the J gene lost 1 base, with 16 bases spanning the gap. The germline CDR1 and CDR2 sequences are LNHDA and SQIVND (reference sequence). The DNA of the CDR3 is TGTGCCAGTAGATCGGGGCTAGCACCTTCCTACGAGCAGTACTTC. Its translation is CASRSGLAPSYEQYF.

This clonotype was seen only a few times. A single base separates this from a much larger clone, so it may be a read error. This sequence joins TRBV10-3 and TRBJ2-1, with D perhaps TRBD1 (5 bases). The germline V and J ends were trimmed by 0 bases and 6 bases, with 9 bases remaining between them. The CDR3 loop spans 14 amino acids. Germline V gives CDR1 ENHRY, CDR2 SYGVKD. CDR3 protein: CAISESGAPNEQFF. The CDR3 nucleotides are TGTGCCATCAGTGAGTCAGGGGCCCCCAATGAGCAGTTCTTC.

In regard to this clonotype: A read error may explain this, as a much larger clone is one base away. The V gene is TRBV24-1, the J gene TRBJ2-5, with 7 bases matching TRBD2. The CDR3 is 14 amino acids. From germline, CDR1 is KGHDR and CDR2 SFDVKD. The V gene end was trimmed by 1 base and the J gene end by 7 bases; junction bases not matched to a gene: 5. The CDR3 DNA sequence: TGTGCCACCAGTGATTTATCAGCGGGAAGGACCCAGTACTTC. This encodes CATSDLSAGRTQYF.

This clonotype showed up many times. The CDR3 reads CASSLEAGGRGEQFF. CDR3 DNA sequence: TGTGCCAGCAGCTTAGAAGCGGGGGGGCGGGGTGAGCAGTTCTTC. The V and J genes are TRBV7-3 and TRBJ2-1, with 10 bases matching TRBD2. The CDR3 spans 15 residues. The ends lost 2 bases at V and 9 bases at J; junction bases unmatched: 7. Per the germline V gene, CDR1 is SGHTA and CDR2 is FQGTGA.

About this clonotype itself: This could be a read error, since a much larger clone is one nucleotide away. This rearrangement joins TRBV3-1 to TRBJ1-6; unclear D gene. The CDR3 contains 12 residues. CDR1 and CDR2 (germline): LGHDT, YNNKEL (reference sequence). Trimming pared 1 base from V and 15 bases from J, leaving 10 bases between. The CDR3 DNA is TGTGCCAGCAGCCAAGTACGGATGTTCCTCCACTTT. Translating it yields CASSQVRMFLHF.

Comment on this clonotype: A read error may produce the germline difference seen at one junction end. Written as DNA, the CDR3 is TGCGCCAGCAGCTGGGAACCGGGACAGAACAGTGAAGCTTTCTTT. Its protein product is CASSWEPGQNSEAFF. J is TRBJ1-1 and V is TRBV5-1, with TRBD1 identical over 7 bases. The CDR3 spans 15 residues. Looked up from germline, CDR1 is SGHRS and CDR2 is YFSETQ. The variable domain in full, completed from reference TRBV5-1 and TRBJ1-1, reads KAGVTQTPRYLIKTRGQQVTLSCSPISGHRSVSWYQQTPGQGLQFLFEYFSETQRNKGNFPGRFSGRQFSNSRSEMNVSTLELGDSALYLCASSWEPGQNSEAFFGQGTRLTVV.

This clonotype occurred many times. The chain employs TRBV5-4 and TRBJ2-6, with unresolved D. The ends were cut back, 0 bases at V and 0 bases at J, with 7 bases in the middle. The CDR3 length is 16 residues. CDR1 SGHNT and CDR2 YYREEE come from the germline V gene (reference sequence). The CDR3 DNA follows: TGTGCCAGCAGCTTGGACTCCTTCTCTGGGGCCAACGTCCTGACTTTC. Amino acids: CASSLDSFSGANVLTF.

This clonotype ranks as medium-sized. This chain joins TRBV4-2 and TRBJ2-1; a weak D match, TRBD2 (6 bases). This CDR3 comprises 14 residues. Trimming removed 4 bases at V and 7 bases at J, with 14 bases between. Germline V gene lookup returns CDR1 LGHNA and CDR2 YNFKEQ. In nucleotides, the CDR3 is TGTGCCAGCAGCCGAGAACCGGGGGATAATGAGCAGTTCTTC. Translating gives CASSREPGDNEQFF.

This clonotype was seen many times. The chain links TRBV28 to TRBJ2-2, with D hard to call. The CDR3 is 12 amino acids. CDR1 is MDHEN, CDR2 SYDVKM, per germline. Trimming removed 3 bases at V and 6 bases at J, with 5 bases between. This chain's CDR3 is CASSFWAGELFF. In nucleotides, the CDR3 is TGTGCCAGCAGTTTTTGGGCCGGGGAGCTGTTTTTT.

This clonotype has at least ten counts. The chain joins TRBV7-9 to TRBJ1-2; D perhaps matches TRBD1 (5 bases). The V gene lost 3 bases and the J gene lost 4 bases, with 15 bases spanning the gap. Germline V gene data show CDR1 as SEHNR and CDR2 as FQNEAQ (reference sequence). The CDR3 is 15 amino acids. CDR3 in amino acids: CASSLISTDTYGYTF. CDR3 coding DNA: TGTGCCAGCAGCTTGATTTCGACAGACACCTATGGCTACACCTTC.